Described below is a single T cell receptor (beta chain) sequence and its context. This clonotype occurred a few times. Which antigen it targets is not known. Base qualities are missing; no much larger clone stands one base away. The data stem from a study of CD8 T cells in ankylosing spondylitis (dated by TCRdb to 2017 to 2019). Notes on the research overall: To find TCR variants linked to disease, the study profiled T cell receptor beta repertoires in ankylosing spondylitis patients and healthy donors. Peripheral blood was sampled, and synovial fluid was also collected from ankylosing spondylitis patients. In total, the full study cohort was made up of 100 to 140 healthy donors and 25 ankylosing spondylitis patients. Broad study findings and their caveats: The disease-linked clones were reported as significantly enriched in matched synovial fluid samples from ankylosing spondylitis patients. A CD8+ phenotype was shown by the disease-linked clones, which were found at relatively low frequencies in peripheral blood. Blood from ankylosing spondylitis patients appeared to be characterized by a TCR beta motif made up of several highly homologous amino acid variants. Some of the motif variants had been reported before in the synovial fluid and blood of reactive arthritis patients, a finding that suggests common disease-initiation mechanisms.

Inclusive of the bounding cysteine and phenylalanine, the CDR3 is 15 residues long. Only the CDR3 portion is preserved as DNA: 45 bases, with reading frame beginning at the first base. The germline V gene (reference sequence) yields DFQATT for CDR1 and SNEGSKA for CDR2. Relative to germline, V is 3 bases shorter and J is 2 bases shorter, with 14 bases between their ends. Data came from an Illumina HiSeq 2500. Quantitative 5'-RACE with molecular barcodes was the method used to prepare the TCR beta libraries. Concerning the study's data processing: To identify disease-linked TCR variants, a new computational method was used, one built on a probabilistic model of VDJ rearrangement. Using fastp trimming at Q25 and MiXCR clonotype assembly, TCRdb reanalyzed the public sequencing data and kept in-frame beta chains. Each CDR3 protein appears once, grouped with its most common genes and DNA. TCRdb's processing, not the authors', yielded these V and J calls. The sample includes about 240,000 distinct CDR3 sequences, with approximately 12% observed a single time. Of the sample, 6% to 8% is held by the ten largest clones.

The receptor chain draws on TRBV20-1 and TRBJ2-1; the best D guess is TRBD1, with 6 bases matching. Sequences were obtained from blood, either unsorted or a sorted T cell fraction (not recorded which). This receptor was identified in a male donor with ankylosing spondylitis or in good health (not recorded which). CDR3 loop: CSARETGTPYNEQFF. The nucleotide sequence reads as follows: TGCAGTGCTAGGGAAACCGGGACACCCTACAATGAGCAGTTCTTC.